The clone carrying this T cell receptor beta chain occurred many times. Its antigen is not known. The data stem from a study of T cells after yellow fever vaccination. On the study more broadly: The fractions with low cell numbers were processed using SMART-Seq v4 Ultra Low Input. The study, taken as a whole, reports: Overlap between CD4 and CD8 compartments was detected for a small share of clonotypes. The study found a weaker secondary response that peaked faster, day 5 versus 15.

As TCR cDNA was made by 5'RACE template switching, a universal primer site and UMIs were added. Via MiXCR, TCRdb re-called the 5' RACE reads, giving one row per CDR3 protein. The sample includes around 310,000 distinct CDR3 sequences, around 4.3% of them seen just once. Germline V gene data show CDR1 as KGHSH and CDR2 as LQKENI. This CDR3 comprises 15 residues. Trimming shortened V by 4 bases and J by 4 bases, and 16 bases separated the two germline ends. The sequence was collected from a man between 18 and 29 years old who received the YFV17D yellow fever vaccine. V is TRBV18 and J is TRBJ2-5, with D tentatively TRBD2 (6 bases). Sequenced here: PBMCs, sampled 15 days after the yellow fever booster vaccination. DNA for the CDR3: TGTGCCAGCTCACAGATACTAGCCGCCCCAGAGACCCAGTACTTC. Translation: CASSQILAAPETQYF.